These 26 T cell receptor beta chains were sequenced from one sample in a study of cytomegalovirus exposure and HLA in healthy donors. Researchers ran the PCR with 60 Vbeta and 13 Jbeta primers. This table comes from immunoSEQ multiplex PCR, and its TCRdb copy is limited to in-frame clones, with some not included. The listing records 50,000 to 70,000 clones. Specimen: PBMCs. Every receptor here comes from a man in his forties or fifties in good health and CMV-seropositive.

About this clone itself: A junction boundary mismatches the germline segment, possibly from a read error. In nucleotides, the CDR3 is TGTGCCAGCAGCTTCGGCCCCAGGACAGGGGGTGGTTACGAGCAGTCCTTC. Encoded protein: CASSFGPRTGGGYEQSF. This chain joins TRBV5-5 and TRBJ2-7; 10 nucleotides align to TRBD1. Germline CDR1 SGHKS, CDR2 YYEKEE (reference sequence). The CDR3 is 17 residues long.

Its frequency marks this clone as medium-sized. The chain joins TRBV4-2 to TRBJ2-1; 10 nucleotides match TRBD2. The CDR3 runs to 17 residues. Germline V gene sequence: CDR1 LGHNA, CDR2 YNFKEQ. The ends lost 4 bases at V and 2 bases at J; junction bases unmatched: 8. The CDR3 DNA sequence: TGTGCCAGCAGCCCTTACTCTAGCGGGAGTGCCTACAATGAGCAGTTCTTC. This encodes CASSPYSSGSAYNEQFF.

The CDR3 sequence is CASSPRPGTPGTGELFF. The DNA of the CDR3 is TGTGCCAGCAGCCCAAGGCCTGGGACACCGGGGACCGGGGAGCTGTTTTTT. The chain has TRBV5-4 and TRBJ2-2, with D possibly being TRBD1 (6 bases). The CDR3 is 17 amino acids. Trimming took off 4 bases at V and 5 bases at J, with 21 bases between the two ends. Germline V lookup: CDR1 SGHNT, CDR2 YYREEE (reference sequence).

The chain couples TRBV19 to TRBJ1-2; weak D call: TRBD1 (6 bases). From germline, CDR1 is LNHDA and CDR2 SQIVND (reference sequence). This CDR3 has 17 amino acids. Between the trimmed V and J ends, which lost 3 bases and 6 bases, there was a span of 23 bases. CDR3 sequence: CASSMGDLQGNVDGYTF. The CDR3 nucleotides are TGTGCCAGTAGTATGGGGGATCTACAGGGTAACGTTGATGGCTACACCTTC.

The chain couples TRBV19 to TRBJ2-3; 15 bases match TRBD2. Germline trimming cut 5 bases from V and 6 bases from J; bases unmatched to any gene: 15. This CDR3 is 19 amino acids long. Germline V gives CDR1 LNHDA, CDR2 SQIVND (reference sequence). The CDR3 reads CASSPGLAGGLLIIDTQYF. For the CDR3, the DNA is TGTGCCAGTAGTCCAGGACTAGCGGGAGGGCTCTTAATTATCGATACGCAGTATTTT.

The chain combines TRBV7-2 with TRBJ2-1; the D gene is possibly TRBD1 (6 bases). V lost 5 bases and J lost 4, with 12 bases in between. In germline, CDR1 is SGHTA, CDR2 FQGNSA. The CDR3 spans 14 residues. The CDR3 protein is CASSAWTEYNEQFF. The CDR3 DNA reads as TGTGCCAGCAGCGCCTGGACAGAATACAATGAGCAGTTCTTC.

The V gene is TRBV5-6, the J gene TRBJ1-2, with TRBD1 identical over 8 bases. There are 14 residues in the CDR3. With V trimmed by 4 bases and J by 0 bases, 2 bases remained unmatched. Looked up from germline, CDR1 is SGHDT and CDR2 is YYEEEE. CDR3 amino acids: CASSRDRTNYGYTF. CDR3 DNA: TGTGCCAGCAGCCGGGACAGGACTAACTATGGCTACACCTTC.

V gene TRBV30 combines with J gene TRBJ2-7; TRBD1 matches at 7 bases. CDR1 GTSNPN and CDR2 SVGIG come from the germline V gene (reference sequence). Trimming at V came to 4 bases and at J to 2 bases, leaving 11 bases not matched to a gene. This CDR3 region has 15 residues. The CDR3: CAWTRQGEYTYEQYF. In nucleotides, the CDR3 is TGTGCCTGGACCCGACAGGGAGAATACACCTACGAGCAGTACTTC.

The genes are TRBV30 and TRBJ2-2, with D possibly being TRBD1 (6 bases). V lost 2 bases and J 4 bases, leaving 8 bases between the germline ends. This CDR3 region has 13 residues. Germline V gene sequence: CDR1 GTSNPN, CDR2 SVGIG (reference sequence). The CDR3 loop is CAWSLGGTGELFF. CDR3 DNA sequence: TGTGCCTGGAGTCTAGGGGGCACCGGGGAGCTGTTTTTT.

CDR3 loop: CASSLTPGQGSSGANVLTF. The CDR3 coding sequence is TGCGCCAGCAGCCTTACGCCGGGACAGGGAAGCTCTGGGGCCAACGTCCTGACTTTC. The chain uses TRBV5-1 and TRBJ2-6, with TRBD1 matching over 9 bases. V trimming: 4 bases; J trimming: 0 bases; junction bases outside the gene matches: 11. CDR3 length: 19 amino acids. Germline V CDR1 and CDR2: SGHRS, YFSETQ.

The V and J genes are TRBV9 and TRBJ2-3, with 7 bases matching TRBD1. CDR1 is SGDLS, CDR2 YYNGEE, per germline. The CDR3 contains 15 residues. With 4 bases clipped from V and 1 base from J, the junction kept 6 bases outside the gene matches. Here the CDR3 reads CASSSEQGRTDTQYF. The DNA for the CDR3 is TGTGCCAGCAGCAGCGAACAGGGGCGCACAGATACGCAGTATTTT.

In DNA, the CDR3 is TGCGCCAGCAGCCAAGATCCGCTAGCCGAGCAGTACTTC. Its protein product is CASSQDPLAEQYF. The chain links TRBV4-3 to TRBJ2-7, with D possibly being TRBD2 (5 bases). CDR1 is LGHNA and CDR2 is YSLEER in the germline V gene. Trimming pared 0 bases from V and 6 bases from J, leaving 9 bases between. This CDR3 contains 13 residues.

This rearrangement joins TRBV2 to TRBJ2-7; 7 bases fit TRBD1. The CDR3 is 14 residues long. J was trimmed by 0 bases and V by 5 bases; bases with no gene match: 4. Germline CDR1 is SNHLY and CDR2 is FYNNEI. CDR3 in DNA: TGTGCCAGCAGTTTTCCAGGGGGCTCCTACGAGCAGTACTTC. Its translation: CASSFPGGSYEQYF.

The rearrangement uses TRBV10-3 and TRBJ2-7; 9 positions match TRBD1. This CDR3 has 15 residues. J gave up 6 bases and V 2 bases, and 8 bases lay outside the gene matches. Germline CDR1 reads ENHRY; CDR2 reads SYGVKD. Here the CDR3 reads CAISETGGVMGEQYF. DNA for the CDR3: TGTGCCATCAGTGAGACAGGGGGCGTAATGGGCGAGCAGTACTTC.

The V gene is TRBV4-3, the J gene TRBJ2-3; 10 positions agree with TRBD2. The CDR3 is 16 residues long. Per germline, CDR1 LGHNA and CDR2 YSLEER. The V gene end was trimmed by 1 base and the J gene end by 7 bases; junction bases not matched to a gene: 8. CDR3 coding DNA: TGCGCCAGCAGCCAAGGGGCTAGCGGGAGCTTCCATACGCAGTATTTT. Protein: CASSQGASGSFHTQYF.

The chain couples TRBV7-9 to TRBJ2-7, with 10 bases identical to TRBD2. V gave up 5 bases and J gave up 0 bases; unmatched junction bases: 7. The CDR3 is made up of 16 amino acids. Germline V gene sequence: CDR1 SEHNR, CDR2 FQNEAQ (reference sequence). The CDR3 DNA is TGTGCCAGCAGCCCTAGCGGGGGACTCATCTCCTACGAGCAGTACTTC. Translated: CASSPSGGLISYEQYF.

J is TRBJ2-1 and V is TRBV19, with 7 bases fitting TRBD1. The CDR3 is 15 amino acids. The germline V gene has CDR1 LNHDA and CDR2 SQIVND (reference sequence). Germline trimming cut 4 bases from V and 9 bases from J; bases unmatched to any gene: 12. CDR3 residues: CASSNPYRGRSEQFF. DNA of the CDR3: TGTGCCAGTAGTAACCCCTACAGGGGTCGAAGTGAGCAGTTCTTC.

The chain uses TRBV7-8 and TRBJ2-2; TRBD2 agrees at 9 bases. This CDR3 spans 18 amino acids. J lost 5 bases, V lost 1 base, and 11 bases had no gene match. Germline CDR1 is SGHVS and CDR2 is FQNEAQ. CDR3 in amino acids: CASSLVGGQSGRTGELFF. CDR3 nucleotide sequence: TGTGCCAGCAGCTTAGTTGGGGGGCAAAGCGGGAGGACCGGGGAGCTGTTTTTT.

V is TRBV19 and J is TRBJ2-2, with D uncertain. The CDR3 covers 11 residues. The V and J ends lost 2 bases and 7 bases respectively, with 2 bases between them. Looked up from germline, CDR1 is LNHDA and CDR2 is SQIVND (reference sequence). CDR3 sequence reads: CASSILGELFF. The CDR3 DNA follows: TGTGCCAGTAGTATACTCGGGGAGCTGTTTTTT.

V gene TRBV7-2 combines with J gene TRBJ2-2; TRBD1 is a possible D gene (5 bases). Germline V gene data show CDR1 as SGHTA and CDR2 as FQGNSA. Trimming stripped 5 bases from V and 6 bases from J, with 13 bases between. CDR3 length: 14 amino acids. As DNA, the CDR3 is TGTGCCAGCAGCGTGGAAGGCAGGGCCGGGGAGCTGTTTTTT. Translating it yields CASSVEGRAGELFF.

The gene calls are TRBV5-6 and TRBJ2-7; the match to TRBD1 covers 7 bases. Per the germline V gene, CDR1 is SGHDT and CDR2 is YYEEEE. The CDR3 runs to 15 residues. The trim removed 4 bases at V and 2 bases at J, leaving 9 bases unmatched. The CDR3 sequence is CASSRGQVSAYEQYF. The CDR3 DNA follows: TGTGCCAGCAGCCGCGGACAGGTCAGCGCCTACGAGCAGTACTTC.

The CDR3 DNA follows: TGTGCCAGCAGTCTAGGACAGGGTTTTAGAAACACCATATATTTT. This translates into CASSLGQGFRNTIYF. This chain connects TRBV28 to TRBJ1-3, with 8 bases aligning to TRBD1. V lost 5 bases to trimming and J lost 5 bases; unmatched junction nucleotides: 8. The CDR3 consists of 15 residues. Germline values: CDR1 MDHEN, CDR2 SYDVKM.

This sequence joins TRBV30 and TRBJ1-2, with 8 nucleotides matching TRBD1. Germline V gene data show CDR1 as GTSNPN and CDR2 as SVGIG (reference sequence). V shed 8 bases, J shed 1 base, and the junction held 3 bases outside the gene matches. The CDR3 is 12 residues long. CDR3 DNA sequence: TGTGCCCGGGACAGGCGTAACTATGGCTACACCTTC. Encoded protein: CARDRRNYGYTF.

V and J are TRBV4-3 and TRBJ1-2, with D maybe TRBD1 (6 bases). CDR3 length equals 14 residues. Germline V gene lookup returns CDR1 LGHNA and CDR2 YSLEER. V dropped 6 bases and J dropped 7 bases, with 18 bases sitting between them. DNA of the CDR3: TGCGCCAGCAGACCTCACAGGGCTGCGGGTGGCTACACCTTC. Translation gives CASRPHRAAGGYTF.

V usage is TRBV11-1 and J usage is TRBJ2-7; TRBD1 is a possible D gene (5 bases). The V end lost 5 bases, the J end lost 3 bases, and 8 bases lay between the germline ends. Looked up from germline, CDR1 is SGHAT and CDR2 is FQDESV (reference sequence). The CDR3 runs to 12 residues. The CDR3 region is CASSDDSYEQYF. In DNA, the CDR3 is TGTGCCAGCAGCGACGACAGCTACGAGCAGTACTTC.

The chain links TRBV30 to TRBJ1-1, with D perhaps TRBD1 (6 bases). This CDR3 has 14 residues. Trimming cost V 2 bases and J 5 bases, with 15 bases left between them. Looked up from germline, CDR1 is GTSNPN and CDR2 is SVGIG (reference sequence). For the CDR3, the DNA is TGTGCCTGGAGTCCCCCGAACAGGGTGACTGAAGCTTTCTTT. It encodes CAWSPPNRVTEAFF.